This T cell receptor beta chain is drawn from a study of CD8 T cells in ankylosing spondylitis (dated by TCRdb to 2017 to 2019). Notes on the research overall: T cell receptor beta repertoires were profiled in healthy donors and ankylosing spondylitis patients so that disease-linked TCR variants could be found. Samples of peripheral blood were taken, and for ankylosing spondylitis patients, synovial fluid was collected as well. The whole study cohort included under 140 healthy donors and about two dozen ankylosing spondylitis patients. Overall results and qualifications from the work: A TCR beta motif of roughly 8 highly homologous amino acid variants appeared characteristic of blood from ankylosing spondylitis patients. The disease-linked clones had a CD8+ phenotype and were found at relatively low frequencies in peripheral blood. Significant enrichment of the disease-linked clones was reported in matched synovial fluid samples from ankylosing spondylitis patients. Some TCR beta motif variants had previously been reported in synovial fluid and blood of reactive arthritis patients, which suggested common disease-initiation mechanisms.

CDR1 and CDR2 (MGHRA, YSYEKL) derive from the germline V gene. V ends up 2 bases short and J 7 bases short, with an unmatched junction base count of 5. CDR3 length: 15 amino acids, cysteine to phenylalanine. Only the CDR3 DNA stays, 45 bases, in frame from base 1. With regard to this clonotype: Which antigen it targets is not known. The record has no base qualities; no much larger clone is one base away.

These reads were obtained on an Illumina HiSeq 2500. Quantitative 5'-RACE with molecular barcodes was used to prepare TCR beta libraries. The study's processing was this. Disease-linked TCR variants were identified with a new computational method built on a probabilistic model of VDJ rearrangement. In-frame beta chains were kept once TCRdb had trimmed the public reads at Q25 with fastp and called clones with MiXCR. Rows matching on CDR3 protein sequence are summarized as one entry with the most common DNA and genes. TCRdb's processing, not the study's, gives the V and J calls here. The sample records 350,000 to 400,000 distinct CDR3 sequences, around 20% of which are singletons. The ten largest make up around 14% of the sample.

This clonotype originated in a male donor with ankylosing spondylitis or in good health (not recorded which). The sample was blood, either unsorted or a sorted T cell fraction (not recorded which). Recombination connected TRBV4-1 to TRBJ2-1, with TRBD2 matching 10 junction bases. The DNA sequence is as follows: TGCGCCAGCAGCCAACTGGAGCGGGGGGGGAATGAGCAGTTCTTC. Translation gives CASSQLERGGNEQFF.